These T cell receptor beta chains were read from a single sample in a study of T cell repertoires in cytomegalovirus infection. TCRdb itself ran the reads through MiXCR, one entry per CDR3 protein. The sample consists of 450,000 to 650,000 distinct CDR3 sequences, about 39% of them appearing once. Which antigens these TCRs recognize remains unknown. The sample here was cultured PBMCs, taken from culture after CMV antigen stimulation. These TCRs come from a human donor in good health (CMV status not recorded). Some clones in this sample may be carry-over from other donors' samples. CDR3s leave out the opening cysteine and the closing phenylalanine or tryptophan.

j_gene | v_gene | len | CDR3aa
TRBJ2-3 | TRBV24-1 | 15 | ATSDAPGTGAQDTQY
TRBJ2-5 | TRBV7-9 | 11 | ASTSAAGTTQY
TRBJ2-7 | TRBV7-2 | 13 | ASSLGRGVVGEQY
TRBJ2-7 | TRBV25-1 | 13 | ASSELGRGSDEQY
TRBJ2-2 | TRBV7-4 | 14 | ASNPGRTTNTGELF
TRBJ1-6 | TRBV28 | 14 | ASSFGQAGYNSPLH
TRBJ2-2 | TRBV6-1 | 9 | ASSATGELF
TRBJ1-2 | TRBV29-1 | 12 | SVRPSYREYGYT
TRBJ1-2 | TRBV6-2/TRBV6-3 | 11 | ASAKGGYYGYT
TRBJ2-5 | TRBV5-4 | 10 | ASSRDFETQY
TRBJ2-1 | TRBV14 | 13 | ASSPQSPSYNEQF
TRBJ1-1 | TRBV19 | 13 | ASSIAADGNTEAF
TRBJ2-3 | TRBV4-2 | 16 | ASSQDYLASGGTDTQY
TRBJ2-1 | TRBV27 | 10 | ASSFNRGEQF
TRBJ2-1 | TRBV20-1 | 10 | SARRGSNEQF
TRBJ1-1 | TRBV19 | 10 | ASMGGTRKAF
TRBJ1-1 | TRBV4-1 | 11 | ASSQDEGLGAF
TRBJ1-1 | TRBV20-1 | 13 | SARGGDSPDTEAF
TRBJ1-2 | TRBV3-1 | 12 | ASSQLRGPKEYT
TRBJ1-2 | TRBV7-2 | 10 | ASRDRVTGYT
TRBJ1-6 | TRBV6-6 | 12 | ASRGTALGVPLH
TRBJ1-5 | TRBV7-2 | 13 | ASSFDRYSNQPQH
TRBJ2-1 | TRBV19 | 15 | ASSLRTSGRRNNEQF
TRBJ2-3 | TRBV12-5 | 15 | ASGLVPRQDHTDTQY
TRBJ2-3 | TRBV4-1 | 13 | ASSQVPGSCDTQY
TRBJ2-7 | TRBV7-6 | 14 | ASSLVRAGGLYEQY
TRBJ2-3 | TRBV7-2 | 14 | ASSLFGTGGTDTQY